These 5 T cell receptor beta chains were sequenced from one sample in a study of blood T cell repertoires in COVID-19. Some clones are missing from TCRdb's copy, which holds only in-frame ones; the method was immunoSEQ multiplex PCR. The sample consists of 240,000 or so clones, around nine tenths of them appearing once. Sequenced input: peripheral blood. These receptors came from a woman between 65 and 79 years old with active or convalescent COVID-19.

This chain uses TRBV15 with TRBJ2-5, with a possible D match to TRBD1 (6 bases). CDR1 LNHNV and CDR2 YYDKDF come from the germline V gene (reference sequence). CDR3 length: 16 amino acids. Trimming took 1 base from V and 2 from J, leaving 14 bases between them. DNA for the CDR3: TGTGCCACCAGCAGAGCTGGTCAGGGGCAACAAGAGACCCAGTACTTC. It translates to CATSRAGQGQQETQYF. The variable domain in full, completed from reference TRBV15 and TRBJ2-5, reads DAMVIQNPRYQVTQFGKPVTLSCSQTLNHNVMYWYQQKSSQAPKLLFHYYDKDFNNEADTPDNFQSRRPNTSFCFLDIRSPGLGDTAMYLCATSRAGQGQQETQYFGPGTRLLVL.

The chain joins TRBV6-5 to TRBJ1-1; TRBD1 is a possible D gene (5 bases). Trimming took 0 bases from V and 1 from J, leaving 9 bases between them. Looked up from germline, CDR1 is MNHEY and CDR2 is SVGAGI. The CDR3 extends over 15 amino acids. CDR3 DNA sequence: TGTGCCAGCAGTTACTCGATTGGGGCGAACACTGAAGCTTTCTTT. It encodes CASSYSIGANTEAFF.

This chain uses TRBV7-2 with TRBJ2-7; tentative D call: TRBD2 (5 bases). V lost 3 bases, J lost 6 bases, and 9 bases lay in between. The CDR3 is 12 residues long. Germline assignment: CDR1 SGHTA and CDR2 FQGNSA. The CDR3 DNA reads as TGTGCCAGCAGCTTCGGGGTCGGCGAGCAGTACTTC. Its translation is CASSFGVGEQYF.

The chain carries TRBV12-5 and TRBJ1-2, with D perhaps matching TRBD1 (6 bases). V was cut by 0 bases and J by 0 bases, with 14 bases left in between. Germline values: CDR1 LGHNT, CDR2 FRNRAP. The CDR3 length is 17 residues. The DNA for the CDR3 is TGTGCTAGTGGTTTGGTAATGGCTACAGGGTCTAACTATGGCTACACCTTC. It yields the protein CASGLVMATGSNYGYTF.

This clone was seen a single time. V usage is TRBV19 and J usage is TRBJ1-1; D not certain. This CDR3 contains 14 residues. V lost 3 bases, J lost 1 base, and 9 bases lay in between. Per the germline V gene, CDR1 is LNHDA and CDR2 is SQIVND (reference sequence). This chain's CDR3 is CASSMRHPNTEAFF. The DNA for the CDR3 is TGTGCCAGTAGTATGCGGCACCCGAACACTGAAGCTTTCTTT.